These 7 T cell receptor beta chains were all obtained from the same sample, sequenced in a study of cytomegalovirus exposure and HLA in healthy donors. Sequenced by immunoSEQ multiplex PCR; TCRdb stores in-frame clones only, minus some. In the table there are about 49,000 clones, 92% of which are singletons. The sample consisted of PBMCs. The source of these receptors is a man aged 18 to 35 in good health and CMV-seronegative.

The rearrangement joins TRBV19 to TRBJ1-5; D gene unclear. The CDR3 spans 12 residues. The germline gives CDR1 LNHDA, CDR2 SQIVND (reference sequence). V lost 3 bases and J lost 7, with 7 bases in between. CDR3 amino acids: CASSIEGQPQHF. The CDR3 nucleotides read TGTGCCAGTAGTATTGAGGGACAGCCCCAGCATTTT. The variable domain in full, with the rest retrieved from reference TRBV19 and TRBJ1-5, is DGGITQSPKYLFRKEGQNVTLSCEQNLNHDAMYWYRQDPGQGLRLIYYSQIVNDFQKGDIAEGYSVSREKKESFPLTVTSAQKNPTAFYLCASSIEGQPQHFGDGTRLSIL.

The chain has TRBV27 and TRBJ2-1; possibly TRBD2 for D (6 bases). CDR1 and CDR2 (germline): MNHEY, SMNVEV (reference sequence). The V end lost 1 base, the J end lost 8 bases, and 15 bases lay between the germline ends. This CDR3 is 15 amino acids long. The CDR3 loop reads CASSLLREVFDEQFF. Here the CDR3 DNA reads TGTGCCAGCAGTTTATTGAGGGAGGTTTTTGATGAGCAGTTCTTC.

CDR3 nucleotides: TGTGCCAGCAGCTTAACCTTCCCAGCGGGAGGGCCCTACAATGAGCAGTTCTTC. Protein product: CASSLTFPAGGPYNEQFF. This sequence joins TRBV7-6 and TRBJ2-1; 10 bases agree with TRBD2. Germline CDR1 and CDR2: SGHVS and FNYEAQ. After removal of 2 bases from V and 2 bases from J, the junction contained 9 bases not matched to a gene. The CDR3 covers 18 residues.

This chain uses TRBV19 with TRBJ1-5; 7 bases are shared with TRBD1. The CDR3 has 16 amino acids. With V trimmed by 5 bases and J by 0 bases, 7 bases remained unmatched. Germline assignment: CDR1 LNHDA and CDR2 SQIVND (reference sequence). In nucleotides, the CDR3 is TGTGCCAGTAGTGGACAAACAGGGGTTAGCAATCAGCCCCAGCATTTT. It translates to CASSGQTGVSNQPQHF.

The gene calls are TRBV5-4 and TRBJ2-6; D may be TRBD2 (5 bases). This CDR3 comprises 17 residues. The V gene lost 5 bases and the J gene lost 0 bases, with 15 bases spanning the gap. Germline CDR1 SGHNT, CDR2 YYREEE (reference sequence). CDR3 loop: CASRERATNSGANVLTF. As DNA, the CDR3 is TGTGCCAGCAGGGAGAGGGCAACCAACTCTGGGGCCAACGTCCTGACTTTC.

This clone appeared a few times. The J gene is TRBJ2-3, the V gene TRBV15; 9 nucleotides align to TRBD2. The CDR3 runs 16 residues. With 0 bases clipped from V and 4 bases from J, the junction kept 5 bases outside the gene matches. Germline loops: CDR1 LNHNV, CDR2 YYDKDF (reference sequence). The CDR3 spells CATSREGLAGSDTQYF. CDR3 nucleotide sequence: TGTGCCACCAGCAGAGAAGGCCTAGCGGGATCAGATACGCAGTATTTT. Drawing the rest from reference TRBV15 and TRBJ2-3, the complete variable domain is DAMVIQNPRYQVTQFGKPVTLSCSQTLNHNVMYWYQQKSSQAPKLLFHYYDKDFNNEADTPDNFQSRRPNTSFCFLDIRSPGLGDTAMYLCATSREGLAGSDTQYFGPGTRLTVL.

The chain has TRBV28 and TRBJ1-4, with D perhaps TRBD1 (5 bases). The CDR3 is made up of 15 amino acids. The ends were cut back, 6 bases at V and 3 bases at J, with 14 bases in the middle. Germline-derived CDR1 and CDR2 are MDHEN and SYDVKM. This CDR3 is CASSRSGTPNEKLFF. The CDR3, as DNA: TGTGCCAGCAGCCGCTCCGGGACTCCTAATGAAAAACTGTTTTTT.